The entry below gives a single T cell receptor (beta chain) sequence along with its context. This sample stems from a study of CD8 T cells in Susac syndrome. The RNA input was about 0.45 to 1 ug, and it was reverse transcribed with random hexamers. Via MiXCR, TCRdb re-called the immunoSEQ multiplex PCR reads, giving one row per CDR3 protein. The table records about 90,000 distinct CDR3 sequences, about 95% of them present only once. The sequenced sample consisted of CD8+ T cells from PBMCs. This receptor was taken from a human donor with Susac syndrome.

CDR3 sequence (DNA): TGCAGTGCTAGAGATCGGGGAAGCGGGCCCCAAGAGACCCAGTACTTC. Amino acid sequence: CSARDRGSGPQETQYF. The rearrangement joins TRBV20-1 to TRBJ2-5, with D perhaps TRBD2 (6 bases). Trimming shortened V by 0 bases and J by 1 base, and 15 bases separated the two germline ends. CDR1 DFQATT and CDR2 SNEGSKA come from the germline V gene (reference sequence). The CDR3 is 16 amino acids.